This TCR beta chain comes out of a study of follicular helper T cells after annual influenza vaccination. Time point in this sample: 2013-2014 season, 7 days after vaccination. Findings and limits, study-wide: Most later recoveries of Day 7 ICOS+CD38+ clones were ICOS-CD38- cTfh.

Looked up from germline, CDR1 is SGHKS and CDR2 is YYEKEE (reference sequence). The ends were cut back, 6 bases at V and 2 bases at J, with 15 bases in the middle. The CDR3 totals 16 residues. With regard to this clone: The antigen is undetermined.

Sequencing of TCRB used Survey level resolution. Sequenced by immunoSEQ multiplex PCR; TCRdb stores in-frame clones only, minus some. The data contain approximately 700 clones, 55% to 80% of them seen just once; the ten biggest clones take up 6.9%. The material was CXCR5+ CD38+ circulating T follicular helper cells from blood, obtained 7 days after influenza vaccination. The sample's subset: circulating Tfh, non-naive CD4+CXCR5+PD-1+ (ICOS+CD38+ or ICOS-CD38-). V and J are TRBV5-5 and TRBJ2-6, with a weak D call TRBD1 (7 bases). The source is an adult who received the influenza vaccine. The CDR3 is CASNYGRGAGANVLTF. DNA of the CDR3: TGTGCCAGCAACTACGGCAGGGGGGCTGGGGCCAACGTCCTGACTTTC.